One sample yielded the 5 T cell receptor beta chains listed below, sequenced in a study of vaccination effects on CD4 cells after COVID-19. Cultured cells yielded isolated CD4+ T cells after around 9 days. Profiling relied on immunoSEQ multiplex PCR, and the TCRdb table lists in-frame clones only, not all of them. This sample carries about 25,000 clones, around 67% of them seen once, and the ten largest clones take 9.5% to 12%. These TCRs are of unknown antigen specificity. The source was CD4+ T cells from PBMCs cultured without peptide, collected before COVID-19 vaccination. Receptors were obtained from a human donor who received a COVID-19 vaccine.

This clone was picked up one time. V and J are TRBV6-2 or TRBV6-3 and TRBJ1-4; D is possibly TRBD1 (5 bases). CDR3 length equals 15 residues. V lost 7 bases and J lost 2, with 14 bases in between. Germline V gene lookup returns CDR1 MNHEY and CDR2 SVGEGT. CDR3 residues: CASTPRGDTNEKLFF. The CDR3 region has the DNA TGTGCCAGCACCCCTCGGGGCGATACTAATGAAAAACTGTTTTTT.

This clone was counted once. V usage is TRBV7-2 and J usage is TRBJ2-7, with D uncertain. The germline V and J ends were trimmed by 3 bases and 7 bases, with 10 bases remaining between them. From germline, CDR1 is SGHTA and CDR2 FQGNSA. This CDR3 spans 12 amino acids. CDR3 residues: CASSFINGEQYF. CDR3 in DNA: TGTGCCAGCAGCTTTATCAACGGGGAGCAGTACTTC.

The V and J genes are TRBV5-1 and TRBJ2-2; the D is unclear. This CDR3 spans 15 amino acids. In germline, CDR1 is SGHRS, CDR2 YFSETQ. Trimming shortened V by 0 bases and J by 5 bases, and 11 bases separated the two germline ends. In DNA form, the CDR3 reads TGCGCCAGCAGCTTGGGAGAGACACTTACCGGGGAGCTGTTTTTT. Its translation is CASSLGETLTGELFF.

The chain uses TRBV6-2 or TRBV6-3 and TRBJ2-7, with D possibly being TRBD1 (6 bases). Trimming cost V 2 bases and J 2 bases, with 16 bases left between them. The CDR3 covers 16 residues. In germline, CDR1 is MNHEY, CDR2 SVGEGT. The DNA for the CDR3 is TGTGCCAGCAGTTACATTTTGGGACAAGCGACCTACGAGCAGTACTTC. The encoded protein is CASSYILGQATYEQYF.

The rearrangement links TRBV6-6 to TRBJ2-1; 15 bases line up with TRBD2. The CDR3 contains 16 residues. The V and J ends lost 4 bases and 9 bases, in that order; junction bases with no gene match: 7. Per germline, CDR1 MNHNY and CDR2 SVGAGI (reference sequence). Here the CDR3 DNA reads TGTGCCAGCAGTTCCTTCGGACTAGCGGGGGGGGGTGAGCAGTTCTTC. Translation gives CASSSFGLAGGGEQFF.